A selection of T cell receptor beta chains follows, all from one sample in a study of cytomegalovirus exposure and HLA in healthy donors. The data were produced by immunoSEQ multiplex PCR, yet TCRdb's version contains in-frame clones alone and is incomplete. The profile shows roughly 130,000 clones, 80% of them singletons. The sample consisted of PBMCs. These receptors came from a man aged 35 to 55 in good health and CMV-seronegative. The CDR3 runs from the conserved cysteine through the conserved F or W.

V,CDR3
TRBV4-1,CASSAKWASGPYNEQFF
TRBV5-1,CASSPRQGPLGTDTQYF
TRBV5-1,CASSIGQGLYNEQFF
TRBV11-2,CASSSGTSGGFGTDTQYF
TRBV14,CASSPFQGVGDEQYF
TRBV28,CASSSPGQGGEKLFF
TRBV28,CASSFRGRSTDTQYF
TRBV6-5,CASRSGPYGYTF
TRBV28,CASSLLGDRTNSPLHF
TRBV29-1,CSVQKGFGLAGASYNEQFF
TRBV2,CASSDGGARGYTF
TRBV13,CASSPPKRGTEAFF
TRBV5-1,CASSFDGDANYGYTF
TRBV12-5,CASGFHRAAFATNEKLFF
TRBV6-1,CASSGRGYGYTF
TRBV6-1,CASSVFAAEYF
TRBV10-3,CAISEGGTSGRNEQFF
TRBV14,CASSPQLSEQFF
TRBV2,CASRLGHNQPQHF
TRBV28,CASTSRTSGPWETQYF
TRBV6-5,CASSYSIGGTGYF
TRBV5-6,CASSLRIGGQENSPLHF
TRBV5-1,CASSPGTSGLGPQYF
TRBV5-1,CASSLPSTGWDQPQHF
TRBV10-3,CAISEVSGQGALPSGYTF
TRBV10-3,CAISEPSGGSNTQYF
TRBV5-1,CASSLHGTGDWYEQYF
TRBV25-1,CASSPGGVGANVLTF
TRBV6-6,CASSKPGLAGNEQYF
TRBV30,CAWSVKPLRHSSGNTIYF
TRBV19,CASTGDQETQYF
TRBV15,CATSRAGANVLTF
TRBV13,CASSPSIAGVGTDTQYF
TRBV23-1,CASSQSGAGLASDTQYF
TRBV6-1,CASSEGPNREPYF
TRBV28,CASSLESELLSNQPQHF
TRBV7-3,CASSSPGTGGYEQYF
TRBV27,CASSQDRYEQYF
TRBV30,CAWSTGNENIQYF
TRBV19,CASSRRETRGAGELFF
TRBV2,CASSEADRGQEKLFF